These 23 T cell receptor beta chains were all obtained from the same sample, sequenced in a study of T cell repertoires in cytomegalovirus infection. TCRdb called the reads again in MiXCR, with one record for every CDR3 protein. The repertoire holds hundreds of thousands of distinct CDR3 sequences, with 30% to 35% as singletons. These receptors have no known antigen. Material: cultured PBMCs, obtained from culture after CMV antigen stimulation. These receptors were taken from a human donor in good health (CMV status not recorded). Some clones in this sample may be carry-over from other donors' samples.

This sequence joins TRBV20-1 and TRBJ2-7, with 7 bases matching TRBD1. CDR1 and CDR2 from the germline V gene are DFQATT and SNEGSKA (reference sequence). The CDR3 contains 16 residues. V gave up 0 bases and J gave up 4 bases; unmatched junction bases: 12. The DNA of the CDR3 is TGCAGTGCTAGAGAAAATCCGGGACAGCCGAGGTACGAGCAGTACTTC. Translation gives CSARENPGQPRYEQYF.

The rearrangement uses TRBV6-1 and TRBJ1-5, with D possibly TRBD1 on 5 matching bases. Trimming shortened V by 5 bases and J by 6 bases, and 17 bases separated the two germline ends. CDR3 length: 15 residues. The V gene's germline CDR1 is MNHNS and CDR2 SASEGT. The CDR3 DNA reads TGTGCCAGCAGTCAAATCGACAGCGAGGGTCAGCCCCAGCATTTT. Protein product: CASSQIDSEGQPQHF.

This sequence joins TRBV20-1 and TRBJ1-1, with a possible D match to TRBD1 (5 bases). This CDR3 spans 15 amino acids. Trimming pared 1 base from V and 3 bases from J, leaving 15 bases between. Germline V gene lookup returns CDR1 DFQATT and CDR2 SNEGSKA (reference sequence). The DNA of the CDR3 is TGCAGTGCTAGAGCTTGGTCGGGGGGGTACACTGAAGCTTTCTTT. This codes for CSARAWSGGYTEAFF.

This chain uses TRBV12-3 or TRBV12-4 with TRBJ2-7; 8 bases agree with TRBD1. This CDR3 has 18 residues. Trimming removed 0 bases from V and 2 bases from J; junction bases left unmatched: 12. The CDR3 loop reads CASSLADRGSGGTYEQYF. The CDR3, as DNA: TGTGCCAGCAGTTTAGCCGACAGGGGCTCTGGGGGAACCTACGAGCAGTACTTC.

To note about this clonotype: At one end the junction does not follow the germline gene, possibly because of a read error. The chain employs TRBV2 and TRBJ1-1; 8 bases agree with TRBD1. The germline V gene encodes CDR1 SNHLY and CDR2 FYNNEI. The length of the CDR3 is 11 residues. CDR3 in amino acids: CASSGTGPALF. CDR3 nucleotide sequence: TGTGCCAGCAGTGGGACAGGGCCGGCTCTCTTT.

In this sample, this clonotype turned up many times. The chain recombines TRBV7-2 with TRBJ2-7, with 8 bases that match TRBD1. After removal of 2 bases from V and 1 base from J, the junction contained 1 base not matched to a gene. This CDR3 is 14 amino acids long. CDR1 SGHTA and CDR2 FQGNSA come from the germline V gene. The CDR3: CASSLTGGSYEQYF. Here the CDR3 DNA reads TGTGCCAGCAGCTTAACAGGGGGTTCCTACGAGCAGTACTTC.

The chain carries TRBV3-1 and TRBJ2-5; 13 nucleotides match TRBD2. The germline gives CDR1 LGHDT, CDR2 YNNKEL (reference sequence). The CDR3 spans 17 residues. The V and J ends lost 4 bases and 4 bases, in that order; junction bases with no gene match: 9. CDR3 region: CASSPGTSGIWGETQYF. The CDR3 nucleotides read TGTGCCAGCAGCCCCGGGACTAGCGGGATCTGGGGAGAGACCCAGTACTTC.

The chain joins TRBV12-3 or TRBV12-4 to TRBJ1-6; no clear D gene. Trimming pared 7 bases from V and 10 bases from J, leaving 11 bases between. This CDR3 contains 12 residues. For the CDR3, the DNA is TGTGCCAGCATGGCCGTATTATCACCCCTCCACTTT. It is translated as CASMAVLSPLHF.

This clonotype came up a few times. The V call is TRBV7-8, the J call TRBJ2-7, with D possibly matching TRBD1 (5 bases). V was pared by 3 bases and J by 3 bases, with 21 bases between. CDR1 and CDR2 (germline): SGHVS, FQNEAQ. This CDR3 spans 17 amino acids. CDR3 nucleotide sequence: TGTGCCAGCAGCTTTCTCGCGTCAGGGATGGCAAGCTACGAGCAGTACTTC. It codes for CASSFLASGMASYEQYF.

About this clonotype itself: It is likely a read error, because the conserved phenylalanine at the end of the CDR3 is missing. The chain employs TRBV4-1 and TRBJ2-5; D might be TRBD2 (7 bases). The ends were cut back, 3 bases at V and 5 bases at J, with 22 bases in the middle. The germline V gene encodes CDR1 MGHRA and CDR2 YSYEKL. There are 17 residues in the CDR3. CDR3 in DNA: TGCGCCAGCAGCCATCCAGTGGGGGGGCTGGCGGGGGAGACCCAGTACTTA. This gives the protein CASSHPVGGLAGETQYL.

The V call is TRBV20-1, the J call TRBJ1-5, with unresolved D. Germline CDR1 and CDR2: DFQATT and SNEGSKA (reference sequence). V lost 3 bases and J lost 4, with 13 bases in between. This CDR3 is 14 amino acids long. CDR3 bases: TGCAGTGCTAGGGGCCCCGGAGAGAATCAGCCCCAGCATTTT. This codes for CSARGPGENQPQHF.

The V gene is TRBV12-5, the J gene TRBJ1-1; TRBD1 might be the D (6 bases). The germline V gene encodes CDR1 LGHNT and CDR2 FRNRAP. The CDR3 has 13 residues. Between the trimmed V and J ends, which lost 5 bases and 2 bases, there was a span of 9 bases. The CDR3 nucleotides are TGTGCTAGTGGTCCAGGGGTTAACACTGAAGCTTTCTTT. This gives the protein CASGPGVNTEAFF.

The table lists this clonotype with a few counts. The chain is built from TRBV7-2 and TRBJ2-1, with TRBD2 matching 10 bases. CDR3 length: 16 residues. Germline loops: CDR1 SGHTA, CDR2 FQGNSA. The ends lost 5 bases at V and 7 bases at J; junction bases unmatched: 11. DNA of the CDR3: TGTGCCAGCAGCCGCTTTCCTAGCGGGAGAGGTAATGAGCAGTTCTTC. As protein: CASSRFPSGRGNEQFF. The full variable domain, its missing parts supplied by reference TRBV7-2 and TRBJ2-1, is GAGVSQSPSNKVTEKGKDVELRCDPISGHTALYWYRQSLGQGLEFLIYFQGNSAPDKSGLPSDRFSAERTGGSVSTLTIQRTQQEDSAVYLCASSRFPSGRGNEQFFGPGTRLTVL.

The chain's CDR3 is CASRGLGPNEKLFF. The CDR3, as DNA: TGTGCCAGCAGGGGGTTGGGGCCTAATGAAAAACTGTTTTTT. The chain combines TRBV28 with TRBJ1-4; tentatively, D is TRBD1 (5 bases). CDR3 length: 14 amino acids. Trimming cost V 6 bases and J 3 bases, with 11 bases left between them. Germline CDR1 is MDHEN and CDR2 is SYDVKM. The full variable domain, in which reference TRBV28 and TRBJ1-4 provide the parts outside the CDR3, is DVKVTQSSRYLVKRTGEKVFLECVQDMDHENMFWYRQDPGLGLRLIYFSYDVKMKEKGDIPEGYSVSREKKERFSLILESASTNQTSMYLCASRGLGPNEKLFFGSGTQLSVL.

CDR3 in amino acids: CASSPHGAGQPQHF. The CDR3 coding sequence is TGTGCCAGCAGTCCCCATGGGGCCGGTCAGCCCCAGCATTTT. The rearrangement joins TRBV27 to TRBJ1-5, with D possibly matching TRBD1 (5 bases). Germline loops: CDR1 MNHEY, CDR2 SMNVEV (reference sequence). The germline V and J ends were trimmed by 5 bases and 6 bases, with 14 bases remaining between them. This CDR3 comprises 14 residues.

In this sample, this clonotype turned up a few times. V and J are TRBV6-1 and TRBJ2-1, with 7 bases that match TRBD2. This CDR3 contains 14 residues. J was trimmed by 2 bases and V by 7 bases; bases with no gene match: 5. Germline CDR1 and CDR2: MNHNS and SASEGT. The CDR3 bases are TGTGCCAGCACTCGGACTAGTACCTACAATGAGCAGTTCTTC. Translating it yields CASTRTSTYNEQFF.

The rearrangement uses TRBV6-2 or TRBV6-3 and TRBJ2-1, with D hard to call. This CDR3 spans 11 amino acids. V gave up 1 base and J gave up 13 bases, with 8 bases separating them. CDR1 MNHEY and CDR2 SVGEGT come from the germline V gene. In DNA form, the CDR3 reads TGTGCCAGCAGTTACTTCTACGCCCAGTTCTTC. It specifies CASSYFYAQFF.

V usage is TRBV11-1 and J usage is TRBJ2-7; possibly TRBD2 for D (6 bases). The V and J ends lost 5 bases and 4 bases respectively, with 12 bases between them. This CDR3 spans 13 amino acids. CDR1 and CDR2 (germline): SGHAT, FQDESV (reference sequence). Here the CDR3 reads CASSRRGRYEQYF. CDR3 nucleotide sequence: TGTGCCAGCAGCCGGAGGGGCCGATACGAGCAGTACTTC.

This clonotype was seen a few times. The chain recombines TRBV7-2 with TRBJ2-3; a possible D gene is TRBD2 (5 bases). Germline V gene sequence: CDR1 SGHTA, CDR2 FQGNSA. V was trimmed by 6 bases and J by 4 bases, leaving 14 bases between them. The CDR3 has 14 residues. Here the CDR3 reads CASSERASSDTQYF. CDR3 DNA: TGTGCCAGCAGTGAGAGGGCTAGCTCAGATACGCAGTATTTT. Variable domain in full (rest from reference TRBV7-2 and TRBJ2-3): GAGVSQSPSNKVTEKGKDVELRCDPISGHTALYWYRQSLGQGLEFLIYFQGNSAPDKSGLPSDRFSAERTGGSVSTLTIQRTQQEDSAVYLCASSERASSDTQYFGPGTRLTVL.

This clonotype has more than one count but fewer than ten. The rearrangement links TRBV28 to TRBJ2-5, with D unclear. Trimming left V 2 bases short and J 5 bases short, with 9 bases between. The CDR3 loop spans 13 amino acids. From germline, CDR1 is MDHEN and CDR2 SYDVKM. The CDR3 protein is CASSLGRLETQYF. The CDR3 coding sequence is TGTGCCAGCAGTTTAGGGCGCCTTGAGACCCAGTACTTC.

This chain joins TRBV12-3 or TRBV12-4 and TRBJ2-7; D is perhaps TRBD2 (5 bases). Trimming removed 1 base at V and 0 bases at J, with 10 bases between. This CDR3 region has 15 residues. CDR3 DNA sequence: TGTGCCAGCAGTTTAGATCTAGCAAGCTCCTACGAGCAGTACTTC. Amino acids: CASSLDLASSYEQYF.

In this sample, this clonotype turned up a few times. The CDR3 reads CASSPFWGRNQPQHF. CDR3 in DNA: TGTGCCAGCAGCCCCTTTTGGGGACGCAATCAGCCCCAGCATTTT. The chain has TRBV7-8 and TRBJ1-5; D is perhaps TRBD1 (5 bases). The ends were cut back, 5 bases at V and 2 bases at J, with 13 bases in the middle. CDR1 and CDR2 from the germline V gene are SGHVS and FQNEAQ. The CDR3 has 15 residues.

This clonotype was detected a few times. V and J are TRBV12-3 or TRBV12-4 and TRBJ1-2; no reliable D call. CDR3 length: 13 amino acids. V shed 3 bases and J shed 4 bases, with 9 bases lying between them. CDR3 coding DNA: TGTGCCAGCAGTTTTCAGCGCCGCTATGGCTACACCTTC. Amino acid sequence: CASSFQRRYGYTF.